This T cell receptor beta chain derives from a study of T cell responses to AZD1222 COVID-19 vaccine. Only in-frame clones appear in the TCRdb table, and some are missing; sequencing was by immunoSEQ multiplex PCR. The repertoire holds 100,000 or so clones, with around nine tenths as singletons. Trimming removed 5 bases at V and 3 bases at J, with 22 bases between. The CDR3 extends over 17 amino acids. In germline, CDR1 is SGHTA, CDR2 FQGNSA. As to this clone: Its antigen is unknown.

Findings of the study overall: Regions 160-218 and 743-854 held dominance among vaccine-associated CD4 TCRs, which spanned spike. Seropositive AZD1222 recipients at baseline numbered only five or six.

The material sequenced was peripheral blood, taken on day 0 of AZD1222 vaccination. This rearrangement joins TRBV7-2 to TRBJ1-2; D remains unclear. The TCR originated in an adult in good health. CDR3 DNA: TGTGCCAGCAGCCCTACATATATAGGCAGAAGGGACTATGGCTACACCTTC. It codes for CASSPTYIGRRDYGYTF.